The 10 T cell receptor beta chains presented below share a single source sample, sequenced in a study of PD-L1 blockade in urothelial cancer. Produced via immunoSEQ multiplex PCR; TCRdb's table is partial and in-frame only. The sample shows about 52,000 clones, approximately 80% of them seen only once. The source material was PBMCs, sampled around atezolizumab (anti-PD-L1) treatment. The receptors come from a man aged 65 to 79 with urothelial cancer.

The rearrangement uses TRBV7-8 and TRBJ1-3, with D uncertain. Germline-derived CDR1 and CDR2 are SGHVS and FQNEAQ. This CDR3 is 12 amino acids long. With 3 bases removed from V and 8 bases from J, the gap between germline ends came to 8 bases. In nucleotides, the CDR3 is TGTGCCAGCAGCTTCATCCGGGACACCATATATTTT. It specifies CASSFIRDTIYF.

The chain employs TRBV2 and TRBJ2-3; D gene ambiguous. The CDR3 covers 10 residues. V lost 3 bases and J 8 bases, leaving 3 bases between the germline ends. The germline gives CDR1 SNHLY, CDR2 FYNNEI. For the CDR3, the DNA is TGTGCCAGCAGTGAGAGTACGCAGTATTTT. This translates into CASSESTQYF.

This chain joins TRBV5-1 and TRBJ2-7, with TRBD2 as a possible D gene (5 bases). Germline V gene lookup returns CDR1 SGHRS and CDR2 YFSETQ. The CDR3 is 17 amino acids. Trimming removed 4 bases from V and 6 bases from J, with 26 bases in between. The chain's CDR3 is CASSERIDSRIPAEQYF. CDR3 coding DNA: TGCGCCAGCAGCGAGCGGATAGACTCCCGGATCCCGGCCGAGCAGTACTTC.

The chain joins TRBV28 to TRBJ2-3, with 10 bases lining up with TRBD2. Germline lookup yields CDR1 MDHEN and CDR2 SYDVKM. Trimming took 1 base from V and 0 from J; bases not matched to a gene: 4. The CDR3 runs 17 residues. The CDR3 loop reads CASSLLGSGRSTDTQYF. For the CDR3, the DNA is TGTGCCAGCAGTTTATTGGGTAGCGGGAGGAGCACAGATACGCAGTATTTT.

The CDR3 nucleotides read TGTGCCAGTAGTATTCCCGGGACACTTGGGTCGGGGATTCAGCCCCAGCATTTT. Encoded protein: CASSIPGTLGSGIQPQHF. The chain combines TRBV19 with TRBJ1-5; D possibly corresponds to TRBD1 (6 bases). The germline CDR1 and CDR2 sequences are LNHDA and SQIVND (reference sequence). V lost 3 bases to trimming and J lost 6 bases, with 24 bases between them. CDR3 length equals 18 residues.

The chain employs TRBV27 and TRBJ2-3; the D is unclear. Germline CDR1 is MNHEY and CDR2 is SMNVEV (reference sequence). Trimming left V 3 bases short and J 7 bases short, with 5 bases between. The CDR3 is 11 residues long. CDR3 nucleotide sequence: TGTGCCAGCAGTTTTAAATATACGCAGTATTTT. It is translated as CASSFKYTQYF.

CDR3 DNA: TGTGCCAGCAGCCAATTCCAGGGGGCGGGCACCGGGGAGCTGTTTTTT. Encoded protein: CASSQFQGAGTGELFF. The chain has TRBV4-2 and TRBJ2-2; 8 nucleotides align to TRBD1. The CDR3 sequence is 16 residues long. CDR1 is LGHNA and CDR2 is YNFKEQ in the germline V gene. Germline trimming cut 2 bases from V and 4 bases from J; bases unmatched to any gene: 6.

The V gene is TRBV6-5, the J gene TRBJ2-1; 8 positions match TRBD1. The CDR3 covers 12 residues. Germline CDR1 reads MNHEY; CDR2 reads SVGAGI. Trimming at V came to 4 bases and at J to 15 bases, leaving 8 bases not matched to a gene. The CDR3 spells CASSSTGGRRFF. CDR3 DNA sequence: TGTGCCAGCAGTTCTACAGGGGGAAGAAGGTTCTTC.

This clone was counted between two and nine times. J is TRBJ2-3 and V is TRBV11-2; TRBD2 matches at 10 bases. In germline, CDR1 is SGHAT, CDR2 FQNNGV. This CDR3 has 16 amino acids. V shed 5 bases and J 1 base; nucleotides not matched to a gene: 6. CDR3 sequence (DNA): TGTGCCAGCAGCCCCCGGACTAGCGGACGCACAGATACGCAGTATTTT. It yields the protein CASSPRTSGRTDTQYF.

The chain combines TRBV9 with TRBJ1-1, with D maybe TRBD1 (6 bases). The CDR3 runs 13 residues. Looked up from germline, CDR1 is SGDLS and CDR2 is YYNGEE. Trimming removed 0 bases from V and 8 bases from J, with 11 bases in between. CDR3 region: CASSVVGGAEAFF. The CDR3 DNA reads TGTGCCAGCAGCGTAGTTGGGGGCGCCGAAGCTTTCTTT.